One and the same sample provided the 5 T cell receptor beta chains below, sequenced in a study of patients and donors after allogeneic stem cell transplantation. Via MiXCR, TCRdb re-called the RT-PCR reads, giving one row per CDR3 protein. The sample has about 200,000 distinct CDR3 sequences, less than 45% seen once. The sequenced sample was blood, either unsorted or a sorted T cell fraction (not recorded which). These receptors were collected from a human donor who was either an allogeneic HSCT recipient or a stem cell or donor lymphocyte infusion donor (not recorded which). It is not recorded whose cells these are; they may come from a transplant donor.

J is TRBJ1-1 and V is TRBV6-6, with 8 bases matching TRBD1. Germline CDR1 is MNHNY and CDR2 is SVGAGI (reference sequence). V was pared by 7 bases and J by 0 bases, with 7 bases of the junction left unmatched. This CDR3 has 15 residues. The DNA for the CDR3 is TGTGCCAGCACCTCGACAGGGGCGTTGAACACTGAAGCTTTCTTT. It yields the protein CASTSTGALNTEAFF.

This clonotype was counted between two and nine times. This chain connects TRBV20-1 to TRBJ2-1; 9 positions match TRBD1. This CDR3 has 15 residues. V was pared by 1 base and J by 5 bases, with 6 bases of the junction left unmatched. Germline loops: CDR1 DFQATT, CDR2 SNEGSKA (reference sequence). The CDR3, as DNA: TGCAGTGCTAGAGGAGGACAGGGGACCCACAATGAGCAGTTCTTC. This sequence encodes CSARGGQGTHNEQFF.

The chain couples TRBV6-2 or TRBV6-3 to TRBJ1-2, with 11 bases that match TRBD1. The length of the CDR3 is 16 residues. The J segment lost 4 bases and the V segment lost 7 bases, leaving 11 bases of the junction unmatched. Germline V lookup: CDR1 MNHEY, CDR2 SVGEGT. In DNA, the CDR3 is TGTGCCAGCACCCAGGACAGGGGGCCTTTTCTCTATGGCTACACCTTC. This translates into CASTQDRGPFLYGYTF.

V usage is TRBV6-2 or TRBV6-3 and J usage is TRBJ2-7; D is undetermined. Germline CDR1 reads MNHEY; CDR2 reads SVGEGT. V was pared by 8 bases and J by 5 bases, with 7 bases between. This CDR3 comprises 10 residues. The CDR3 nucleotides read TGTGCCAGCGGCCCCAACGAGCAGTACTTC. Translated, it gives CASGPNEQYF.

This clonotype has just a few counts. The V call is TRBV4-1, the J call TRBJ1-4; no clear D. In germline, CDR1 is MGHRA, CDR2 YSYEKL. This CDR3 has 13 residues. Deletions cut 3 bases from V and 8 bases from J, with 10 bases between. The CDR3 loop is CASSQNGPEKLFF. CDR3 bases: TGCGCCAGCAGCCAGAACGGCCCAGAAAAACTGTTTTTT.